The 2 T cell receptor beta chains given below trace back to one sample, sequenced in a study of blood T cell repertoires in COVID-19. Here immunoSEQ multiplex PCR was the method, and the copy in TCRdb shows in-frame clones only, minus some. The sample holds some 270,000 clones, approximately 83% seen once. Sequencing was done on a sample of PBMCs or T cells enriched from blood (not recorded which). These receptor sequences come from a man aged 45 to 65 who had recovered from COVID-19.

The V gene is TRBV5-4, the J gene TRBJ2-1, with TRBD2 matching over 7 bases. Per the germline V gene, CDR1 is SGHNT and CDR2 is YYREEE (reference sequence). The CDR3 contains 15 residues. Unmatched junction bases numbered 2, after V lost 2 bases and J lost 0 bases. DNA for the CDR3: TGTGCCAGCAGCTTCCCTAGCGGCTCCTACAATGAGCAGTTCTTC. This translates into CASSFPSGSYNEQFF.

The CDR3 sequence: CSVEGGTGFYNEQFF. CDR3 coding DNA: TGCAGCGTTGAAGGCGGGACAGGGTTCTACAATGAGCAGTTCTTC. V gene TRBV29-1 combines with J gene TRBJ2-1, with 9 bases lining up with TRBD1. Germline V gene data show CDR1 as SQVTM and CDR2 as ANQGSEA. The CDR3 runs 15 residues. Losses at the gene ends were 1 base for V and 3 bases for J; bases not matched to a gene: 4.